The source of this T cell receptor beta chain is a study of blood T cell repertoires in COVID-19 (dated by TCRdb to 2019 to 2021). Notes on the research overall: Collaborator samples came from the United States, Italy and Spain and covered acute and convalescent phases of COVID-19. The material from the prospective study consisted of cDNA or gDNA derived from T cells, B-cell-depleted T cells, or PBMCs. The dataset comprised deeply sampled blood TCRbeta repertoires from subjects exposed to, actively infected with, or recovered from COVID-19. The repertoires were released in a freely available public database intended as a resource for research on the immune response to SARS-CoV-2. The samples were drawn from the first 160 participants of the ongoing ImmuneRACE study and from 1,254 subjects provided by 6 global collaborators. A de-identified subject ID, COVID-19 status, age in years and sex were almost always included in the sample metadata. HLA class I and class II types, where available, came from metadata supplied by the sample provider rather than from assay-based typing. The paper as a whole reports these results and caveats: The quantity of clinical and demographic metadata differed by source and by participant and was supplied without curation.

Reading the germline V gene gives CDR1 KGHSH and CDR2 LQKENI. From cysteine to phenylalanine, the CDR3 is 18 amino acids long. Just the 54-base CDR3 DNA is kept, in frame starting at base 1. For this chain, trimming is 6 bases at the V end and 3 bases at the J end, and the number of junction bases without a gene match is 17. TCRbeta CDR3 regions were amplified from genomic DNA by means of the immunoSEQ Assay, a bias-controlled multiplex PCR. In the original analysis: The number of nucleated cells in each sample was estimated from the amplification of reference gene primers within the assay. Sequence reads were collapsed and filtered to measure the absolute abundance of every unique TCRbeta CDR3 rearrangement. For each sample, productive Simpson clonality was calculated by taking the square root of Simpson's diversity index across productive rearrangements. TCRdb stores this immuneACCESS table with in-frame sequences only. Part of the clones is absent; in the studies checked, under half of the shortfall reflects unresolved V genes, and no reason is known for the rest. From that table come the V and J calls and clone size; the DNA was used to work out D and trimming. The sample yields 150,000 to 170,000 clones; around three quarters were counted once. Roughly 1.5% of the sample rests with the top ten.

Details on this clone: What antigen it recognizes has not been identified. No much larger clone exists at a distance of one base, and base qualities are not known.

Each collaborating institution followed its own protocols to collect whole blood in K2EDTA tubes. For TCRbeta analysis, collaborators shipped samples as frozen whole blood, isolated PBMCs, or DNA extracted from either of those sample types. This TCR was recovered from a man older than 75 with acute or convalescent COVID-19. Sequencing was carried out using peripheral blood. The receptor chain draws on TRBV18 and TRBJ2-1; 7 bases in the junction line up with TRBD2. The nucleotide sequence reads TGTGCCAGCTCTCCGAGTTTTGTGTCAGCGGGGTTCTACAATGAGCAGTTCTTC. This sequence encodes CASSPSFVSAGFYNEQFF.